This T cell receptor (beta chain) was profiled in a study of cytomegalovirus exposure and HLA in healthy donors. Study summary: According to later analysis, the same platform produced the approximately 130 validation and several hundred first-cohort repertoires. Study conclusions and caveats: Per published reports, the classifier diagnosed cytomegalovirus status with high specificity and sensitivity.

TCRdb's table, derived via immunoSEQ multiplex PCR, lists solely in-frame clones and lacks some. The table lists 60,000 to 85,000 clones, roughly 95% of them singletons. Regarding this clone: What it binds is not known.

What was sequenced was PBMCs. The source of this sequence is a young woman in good health and CMV-seropositive.

CDR3: CASSVDQRVDNEQFF. In DNA form, the CDR3 reads TGTGCCAGCAGCGTAGATCAGCGGGTAGACAATGAGCAGTTCTTC. The chain employs TRBV9 and TRBJ2-1, with D maybe TRBD2 (6 bases). Per the germline V gene, CDR1 is SGDLS and CDR2 is YYNGEE. Trimming stripped 0 bases from V and 5 bases from J, with 12 bases between. The CDR3 runs 15 residues.